Below are 25 T cell receptor beta chains sequenced from a single sample in a study of cytomegalovirus exposure and HLA in healthy donors. The primer mix had 60 Vbeta and 13 Jbeta primers. Libraries were prepared by immunoSEQ multiplex PCR; TCRdb keeps only in-frame clonotypes and omits some of them. Here the sample spans some 190,000 clones, 87% being singletons. Sequenced material: PBMCs. The receptor source for this set is a boy younger than 10 in good health and CMV-seronegative.

Details on this clone: Other DNA sequences of this sample code for an identical CDR3. The rearrangement joins TRBV28 to TRBJ2-7; D remains ambiguous. This CDR3 region has 13 residues. V was clipped by 4 bases and J by 4 bases, with 11 bases between them. Germline CDR1 reads MDHEN; CDR2 reads SYDVKM. Here the CDR3 reads CASSSTSWYEQYF. CDR3 sequence (DNA): TGTGCCAGCAGTTCCACATCTTGGTACGAGCAGTACTTC.

This sequence joins TRBV5-1 and TRBJ1-2; unclear D gene. Trimming pared 0 bases from V and 0 bases from J, leaving 3 bases between. Germline V gives CDR1 SGHRS, CDR2 YFSETQ. The length of the CDR3 is 13 residues. The CDR3 reads CASSLDTNYGYTF. The CDR3 bases are TGCGCCAGCAGCTTGGACACTAACTATGGCTACACCTTC. The whole variable domain, remainder taken from reference TRBV5-1 and TRBJ1-2, is KAGVTQTPRYLIKTRGQQVTLSCSPISGHRSVSWYQQTPGQGLQFLFEYFSETQRNKGNFPGRFSGRQFSNSRSEMNVSTLELGDSALYLCASSLDTNYGYTFGSGTRLTVV.

This chain joins TRBV12-5 and TRBJ2-3, with 7 bases aligning to TRBD1. V lost 1 base to trimming and J lost 2 bases; unmatched junction nucleotides: 3. The length of the CDR3 is 15 residues. Germline CDR1 LGHNT, CDR2 FRNRAP. The CDR3 sequence is CASGLGQGPTDTQYF. CDR3 DNA: TGTGCTAGTGGTTTGGGACAGGGCCCCACAGATACGCAGTATTTT.

This clone was observed once. This chain's CDR3 is CASNTVTGANVLTF. CDR3 sequence (DNA): TGTGCCAGCAATACAGTTACTGGGGCCAACGTCCTGACTTTC. The chain uses TRBV2 and TRBJ2-6; D call uncertain. The CDR3 consists of 14 residues. Per germline, CDR1 SNHLY and CDR2 FYNNEI. Trimming stripped 7 bases from V and 2 bases from J, with 9 bases between. Full variable domain (missing parts from reference TRBV2 and TRBJ2-6): EPEVTQTPSHQVTQMGQEVILRCVPISNHLYFYWYRQILGQKVEFLVSFYNNEISEKSEIFDDQFSVERPDGSNFTLKIRSTKLEDSAMYFCASNTVTGANVLTFGAGSRLTVL.

This rearrangement joins TRBV2 to TRBJ2-3; 9 bases are shared with TRBD2. The CDR3 totals 17 residues. Losses at the gene ends were 9 bases for V and 2 bases for J; bases not matched to a gene: 15. Per germline, CDR1 SNHLY and CDR2 FYNNEI. The CDR3 bases are TGTGCCAGACGACTAGCGGCCTCGGGGGAGTACACAGATACGCAGTATTTT. It is translated as CARRLAASGEYTDTQYF.

The J gene is TRBJ2-2, the V gene TRBV28; no firm D call. Germline assignment: CDR1 MDHEN and CDR2 SYDVKM. Between the trimmed V and J ends, which lost 3 bases and 3 bases, there was a span of 8 bases. This CDR3 spans 14 amino acids. In DNA form, the CDR3 reads TGTGCCAGCAGTTTCCTTACAGACACCGGGGAGCTGTTTTTT. Amino acid sequence: CASSFLTDTGELFF.

The genes are TRBV5-1 and TRBJ1-3; D ambiguous. This CDR3 comprises 16 residues. The V end was cut by 3 bases, the J end by 0 bases, with 13 bases between. The germline V gene has CDR1 SGHRS and CDR2 YFSETQ. For the CDR3, the DNA is TGCGCCAGCAGCTCTTCTCCGGGAGCCTCTGGAAACACCATATATTTT. Translating it yields CASSSSPGASGNTIYF.

A note on this clone: A junction end diverges from the germline sequence, so it may reflect a read error. The chain carries TRBV20-1 and TRBJ1-4, with 7 bases fitting TRBD1. The CDR3 loop spans 8 amino acids. Germline CDR1 DFQATT, CDR2 SNEGSKA (reference sequence). The DNA for the CDR3 is TGCAGTGCGGGGACAGCCGGTTTT. Protein sequence: CSAGTAGF.

The chain has TRBV20-1 and TRBJ2-5; D might be TRBD1 (5 bases). CDR3 length: 11 amino acids. The V gene lost 3 bases and the J gene lost 4 bases, with 6 bases spanning the gap. CDR1 and CDR2 from the germline V gene are DFQATT and SNEGSKA (reference sequence). CDR3 DNA sequence: TGCAGTGCTAGGCAGGGAGAGACCCAGTACTTC. Translation gives CSARQGETQYF.

The chain combines TRBV19 with TRBJ2-2; D might be TRBD2 (6 bases). The CDR3 sequence is 16 residues long. Germline V gene data show CDR1 as LNHDA and CDR2 as SQIVND (reference sequence). V lost 6 bases and J 4 bases, leaving 18 bases between the germline ends. DNA for the CDR3: TGTGCCAGTAGCAAGGCGGGGCAGGGAGTCACCGGGGAGCTGTTTTTT. As protein: CASSKAGQGVTGELFF. Together with reference TRBV19 and TRBJ2-2, the CDR3 gives the full variable domain: DGGITQSPKYLFRKEGQNVTLSCEQNLNHDAMYWYRQDPGQGLRLIYYSQIVNDFQKGDIAEGYSVSREKKESFPLTVTSAQKNPTAFYLCASSKAGQGVTGELFFGEGSRLTVL.

A word on this clone: Other DNA sequences in this specimen translate into the identical CDR3. The rearrangement uses TRBV30 and TRBJ2-5, with D perhaps matching TRBD2 (5 bases). The CDR3 covers 11 residues. The ends were cut back, 2 bases at V and 7 bases at J, with 8 bases in the middle. Germline V gene lookup returns CDR1 GTSNPN and CDR2 SVGIG (reference sequence). In nucleotides, the CDR3 is TGTGCCTGGAGTCGGGGTGGGACCCAGTACTTC. Translation gives CAWSRGGTQYF.

The chain combines TRBV7-3 with TRBJ2-3; 9 positions match TRBD2. This CDR3 region has 15 residues. V lost 5 bases to trimming and J lost 11 bases; unmatched junction nucleotides: 14. Germline lookup yields CDR1 SGHTA and CDR2 FQGTGA. CDR3 sequence (DNA): TGTGCCAGCAGCCAAGGGCTAGCGGGACCCCCAAGGCAGTATTTT. This codes for CASSQGLAGPPRQYF.

The V call is TRBV28, the J call TRBJ2-2; 7 bases fit TRBD2. The V gene end was trimmed by 7 bases and the J gene end by 5 bases; junction bases not matched to a gene: 7. The CDR3 runs 14 residues. Per germline, CDR1 MDHEN and CDR2 SYDVKM. CDR3 region: CASIGTKNTGELFF. The CDR3 DNA reads as TGTGCCAGCATCGGGACTAAGAATACCGGGGAGCTGTTTTTT.

The rearrangement joins TRBV29-1 to TRBJ2-5; tentative D call: TRBD2 (5 bases). CDR1 and CDR2 from the germline V gene are SQVTM and ANQGSEA. V was shortened by 6 bases and J by 5 bases, with 19 bases between the two germline ends. The length of the CDR3 is 14 residues. CDR3 bases: TGCAGCGTGGGCCGGTTAAGCCCGGGGGAGACCCAGTACTTC. It encodes CSVGRLSPGETQYF.

The chain employs TRBV6-5 and TRBJ2-1; maybe TRBD1 (5 bases). V was cut by 2 bases and J by 5 bases, with 7 bases left in between. Germline lookup yields CDR1 MNHEY and CDR2 SVGAGI. The CDR3 sequence is 13 residues long. Here the CDR3 DNA reads TGTGCCAGCAGTTACAAGGGGAACAATGAGCAGTTCTTC. This translates into CASSYKGNNEQFF.

CDR3 sequence: CASSLFFPGVDTEAFF. The CDR3 nucleotides are TGCGCCAGCAGCTTGTTCTTCCCGGGTGTGGACACTGAAGCTTTCTTT. The chain joins TRBV5-1 to TRBJ1-1, with D uncertain. The CDR3 contains 16 residues. CDR1 and CDR2 from the germline V gene are SGHRS and YFSETQ. The ends were cut back, 1 base at V and 3 bases at J, with 16 bases in the middle.

This rearrangement joins TRBV12-2 to TRBJ1-2; the table assigns TRBD1, which was not confirmed against the DNA. TRBV12-2 is classified as a pseudogene. The CDR3 runs 13 residues. The CDR3 DNA is TGTGCAAGTCGCCGCAGGGGGATTTATGGCTACACCTTC. This codes for CASRRRGIYGYTF.

This clone was detected only once. This chain uses TRBV6-4 with TRBJ2-7, with D tentatively TRBD2 (6 bases). This CDR3 contains 12 residues. V gave up 6 bases and J gave up 3 bases, with 9 bases separating them. From germline, CDR1 is MRHNA and CDR2 SNTAGT. In DNA form, the CDR3 reads TGTGCCAGCAGGGGACTTTACTACGAGCAGTACTTC. It specifies CASRGLYYEQYF.

The table lists this clone with a count of one. The V call is TRBV19, the J call TRBJ2-1; 13 bases are a match to TRBD2. CDR1 and CDR2 from the germline V gene are LNHDA and SQIVND (reference sequence). V trimming: 6 bases; J trimming: 0 bases; junction bases outside the gene matches: 2. The CDR3 sequence is 16 residues long. CDR3 DNA: TGTGCCAGTAGACTAGCGGGGGGGAGCTCCTACAATGAGCAGTTCTTC. Translating gives CASRLAGGSSYNEQFF.

This clone was seen just once. The gene calls are TRBV6-1 and TRBJ2-3, with a weak D call TRBD2 (7 bases). The germline gives CDR1 MNHNS, CDR2 SASEGT. V was shortened by 2 bases and J by 2 bases, with 14 bases between the two germline ends. CDR3 length: 16 residues. DNA of the CDR3: TGTGCCAGCAGTGAATGGGGCGGGGGCCACACAGATACGCAGTATTTT. The encoded protein is CASSEWGGGHTDTQYF.

The chain links TRBV28 to TRBJ1-2, with TRBD1 as a possible D gene (5 bases). Trimming stripped 8 bases from V and 8 bases from J, with 27 bases between. The germline gives CDR1 MDHEN, CDR2 SYDVKM. The CDR3 is made up of 16 amino acids. The CDR3 coding sequence is TGTGCCAGCGGTGGGAGGATCCGGGGTGGGGCCCGCGGCTACACCTTC. Its protein product is CASGGRIRGGARGYTF.

This clone has just one count. The V call is TRBV14, the J call TRBJ1-6; D is unclear. CDR3 size: 12 residues. Germline CDR1 is SGHDN and CDR2 is FVKESK. The V and J ends lost 2 bases and 11 bases respectively, with 7 bases between them. The CDR3 DNA is TGTGCCAGCAGCCAAAATTCTCCACCCCTCCACTTT. Protein sequence: CASSQNSPPLHF.

The V and J genes are TRBV18 and TRBJ2-7; 9 bases match TRBD2. This CDR3 has 15 amino acids. CDR1 is KGHSH, CDR2 LQKENI, per germline. V shed 2 bases, J shed 6 bases, and the junction held 8 bases outside the gene matches. CDR3 DNA sequence: TGTGCCAGCTCACCAACGGCGGGAGGGCCAGGCGAGCAGTACTTC. Protein product: CASSPTAGGPGEQYF.

The chain employs TRBV21-1 and TRBJ1-2; TRBD1 is the table's D call and was not checked against the DNA. TRBV21-1 is assigned pseudogene status. This CDR3 comprises 13 residues. CDR3 coding DNA: TGTGCCAGCAGCAAACGGCCAGGCCTTGGCTACACCTTC. It translates to CASSKRPGLGYTF.

V usage is TRBV7-6 and J usage is TRBJ1-6; 10 nucleotides match TRBD1. The CDR3 is made up of 15 amino acids. The ends lost 6 bases at V and 8 bases at J; junction bases unmatched: 7. Germline values: CDR1 SGHVS, CDR2 FNYEAQ. The CDR3 is CASRRRGTGDSPLHF. The CDR3 DNA is TGTGCCAGCAGACGCCGAGGGACAGGGGATTCACCCCTCCACTTT. Variable domain in full (rest from reference TRBV7-6 and TRBJ1-6): GAGVSQSPRYKVTKRGQDVALRCDPISGHVSLYWYRQALGQGPEFLTYFNYEAQQDKSGLPNDRFSAERPEGSISTLTIQRTEQRDSAMYRCASRRRGTGDSPLHFGNGTRLTVT.